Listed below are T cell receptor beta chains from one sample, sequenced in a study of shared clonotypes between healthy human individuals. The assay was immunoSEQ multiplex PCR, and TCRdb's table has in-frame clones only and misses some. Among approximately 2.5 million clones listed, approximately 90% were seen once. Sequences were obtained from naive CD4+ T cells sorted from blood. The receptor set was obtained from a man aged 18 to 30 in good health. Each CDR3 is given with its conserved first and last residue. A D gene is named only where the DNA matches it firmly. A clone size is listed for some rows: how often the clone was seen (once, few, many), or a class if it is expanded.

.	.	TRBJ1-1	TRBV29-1	CSAGGRLNTEAFF	TGCAGCGCGGGAGGACGGCTGAACACTGAAGCTTTCTTT
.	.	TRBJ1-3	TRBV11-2	CASSPPEVSGNTIYF	TGTGCCAGCTCCCCCCCAGAGGTCTCTGGAAACACCATATATTTT
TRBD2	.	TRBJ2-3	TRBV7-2	CASSQTAGHTDTQYF	TGTGCCAGCAGCCAGACAGCGGGGCACACAGATACGCAGTATTTT
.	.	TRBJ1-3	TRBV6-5	CASSSGGLGNTIYF	TGTGCCAGCAGTTCCGGGGGCCTTGGAAACACCATATATTTT
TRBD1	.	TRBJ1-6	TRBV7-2	CASSLEGTVDSPLHF	TGTGCCAGCAGCTTAGAAGGGACAGTCGATTCACCCCTCCACTTT
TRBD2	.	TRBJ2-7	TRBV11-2	CASSLAGGYYEQYF	TGTGCCAGCAGTCTGGCGGGGGGGTACTACGAGCAGTACTTC
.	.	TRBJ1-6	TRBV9	CASSVVGRPLHF	TGTGCCAGCAGCGTAGTTGGCAGGCCCCTCCACTTT
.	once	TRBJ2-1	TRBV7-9	CASSLRLVNEQFF	TGTGCCAGCAGCCTGAGACTAGTCAATGAGCAGTTCTTC
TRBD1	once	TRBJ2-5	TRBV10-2	CASSGQGISETQYF	TGCGCCAGCAGTGGACAGGGAATAAGCGAGACCCAGTACTTC
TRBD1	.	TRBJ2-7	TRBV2	CASTRDRNLYEQYF	TGTGCCAGCACTCGGGACAGGAACCTCTACGAGCAGTACTTC
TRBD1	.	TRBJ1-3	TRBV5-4	CASRDGTAGNTIYF	TGTGCCAGCAGGGACGGGACAGCTGGAAACACCATATATTTT
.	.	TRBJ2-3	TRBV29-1	CSVRGGGPRDTQYF	TGCAGCGTCAGAGGAGGCGGCCCGAGAGATACGCAGTATTTT
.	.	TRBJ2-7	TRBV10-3	CAISEPGVAFRYEQYF	TGTGCCATCAGTGAGCCGGGGGTGGCATTTCGCTACGAGCAGTACTTC
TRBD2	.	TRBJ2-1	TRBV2	CASSSYTSGRAGEQFF	TGTGCCAGCAGTTCCTACACGAGCGGGAGGGCCGGTGAGCAGTTCTTC
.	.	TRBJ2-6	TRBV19	CASSDDSSGANVLTF	TGTGCCAGTAGCGACGACAGCTCTGGGGCCAACGTCCTGACTTTC
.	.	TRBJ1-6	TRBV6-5	CASRRQVLNSPLHF	TGTGCCAGCAGGCGTCAGGTGCTTAATTCACCCCTCCACTTT
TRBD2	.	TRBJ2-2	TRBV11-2	CRTRAATGELFF	TGCAGGACTAGAGCGGCAACCGGGGAGCTGTTTTTT
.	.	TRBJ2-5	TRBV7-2	CASSLDPRFQETQYF	TGTGCCAGCAGCCTAGACCCTAGGTTCCAAGAGACCCAGTACTTC
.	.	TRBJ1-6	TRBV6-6	CASRDTTNSPLHF	TGTGCCAGTAGGGACACCACGAATTCACCCCTCCACTTT
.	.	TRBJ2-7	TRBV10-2	CASRVGGRDYEQYF	TGCGCCAGCAGAGTCGGGGGTCGGGACTACGAGCAGTACTTC
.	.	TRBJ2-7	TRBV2	CASRTEAASSYEQYF	TGTGCCAGCCGAACAGAAGCGGCCAGCTCCTACGAGCAGTACTTC
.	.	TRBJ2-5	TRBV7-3	CASSLTVVETQYF	TGTGCCAGCAGCTTAACTGTAGTAGAGACCCAGTACTTC
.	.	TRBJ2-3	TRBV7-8	CASSSDSTSTDTQYF	TGTGCCAGCAGCTCGGACAGCACTAGCACAGATACGCAGTATTTT
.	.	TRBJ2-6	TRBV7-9	CASSLALSGANVLTF	TGTGCCAGCAGCTTAGCGCTGTCTGGGGCCAACGTCCTGACTTTC
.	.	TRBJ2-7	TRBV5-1	CASSWRRQVGARYF	TGTGCCAGCAGCTGGAGACGACAGGTCGGGGCCCGGTACTTC
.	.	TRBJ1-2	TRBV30	CAWSSGGAVGYTF	TGTGCCTGGAGTAGCGGGGGCGCGGTCGGCTACACCTTC
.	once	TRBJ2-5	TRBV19	CASSGGFGETQYF	TGTGCCAGTAGTGGAGGGTTTGGGGAGACCCAGTACTTC
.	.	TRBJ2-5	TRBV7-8	CASSFGQGFRETQYF	TGTGCCAGCAGCTTCGGGCAGGGGTTTCGAGAGACCCAGTACTTC
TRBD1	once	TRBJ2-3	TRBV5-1	CASSPYTGQYTDTQYF	TGCGCCAGCAGCCCCTATACGGGACAGTACACAGATACGCAGTATTTT
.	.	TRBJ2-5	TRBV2	CASSEATRGEETQYF	TGTGCCAGCAGTGAAGCGACGCGCGGAGAAGAGACCCAGTACTTC
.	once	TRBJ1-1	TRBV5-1	CASSSGGRSNTEAFF	TGCGCCAGCAGCTCCGGGGGCAGGTCTAACACTGAAGCTTTCTTT
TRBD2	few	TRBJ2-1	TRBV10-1	CASSPSGTYNEQFF	TGCGCCAGCAGTCCGAGCGGGACGTACAATGAGCAGTTCTTC
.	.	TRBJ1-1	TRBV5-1	CASSLQGGTEAFF	TGCGCCAGCAGCTTGCAGGGTGGCACTGAAGCTTTCTTT
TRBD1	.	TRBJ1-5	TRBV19	CASIGDRNQPQHF	TGTGCCAGTATAGGGGACAGGAATCAGCCCCAGCATTTT
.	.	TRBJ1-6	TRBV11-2	CASSPRDAGSYNSPLHF	TGTGCCAGCAGCCCCCGGGATGCGGGGTCCTATAATTCACCCCTCCACTTT
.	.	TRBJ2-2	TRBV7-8	CASSLVGTLTGELFF	TGTGCCAGCAGCTTAGTAGGGACTCTCACCGGGGAGCTGTTTTTT
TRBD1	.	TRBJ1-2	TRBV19	CASSPGQGHDYGYTF	TGTGCCAGTAGTCCAGGACAGGGTCACGACTATGGCTACACCTTC
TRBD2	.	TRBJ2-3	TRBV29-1	CSVADHRLAGGHNSDADTQYF	TGCAGCGTTGCGGACCATAGACTAGCGGGGGGGCACAACTCCGACGCAGATACGCAGTATTTT
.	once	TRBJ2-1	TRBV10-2	CASSDSYEQFF	TGCGCCAGCAGTGACAGTTATGAGCAGTTCTTC
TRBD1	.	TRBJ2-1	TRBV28	CASSEARQGAVRGFF	TGTGCCAGCAGTGAGGCCCGACAGGGGGCGGTCCGTGGGTTCTTC
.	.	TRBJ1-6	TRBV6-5	CASSRGGKTESPLHF	TGTGCCAGCAGTCGGGGTGGGAAAACGGAATCACCCCTCCACTTT
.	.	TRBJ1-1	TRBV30	CALVNTGAFF	TGTGCCCTCGTAAATACGGGAGCTTTCTTT
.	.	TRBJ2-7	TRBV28	CASSPFKGSYEQYF	TGTGCCAGCAGTCCCTTTAAGGGGTCCTACGAGCAGTACTTC
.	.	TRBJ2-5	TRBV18	CASSRAEQETQYF	TGTGCCAGCTCACGGGCAGAGCAAGAGACCCAGTACTTC
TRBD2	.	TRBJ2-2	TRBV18	CASSPPGQRERTGELFF	TGTGCCAGCTCACCACCGGGCCAGCGGGAACGCACCGGGGAGCTGTTTTTT
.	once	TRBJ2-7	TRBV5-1	CASSLVQGHYEQYF	TGCGCCAGCAGCTTGGTCCAGGGTCACTACGAGCAGTACTTC
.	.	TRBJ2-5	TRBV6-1	CASSLGLGRGETQYF	TGTGCCAGCAGCCTCGGGTTGGGGCGGGGAGAGACCCAGTACTTC
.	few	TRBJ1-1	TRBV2	CASSTGNTEAFF	TGTGCCAGCAGTACGGGGAACACTGAAGCTTTCTTT